Presented here are 21 T cell receptor beta chains from one specimen sequenced in a study of T cell repertoires in cytomegalovirus infection. MiXCR, applied by TCRdb to the reads, yields one record per CDR3 protein. The table records about 150,000 distinct CDR3 sequences, 23% of them present only once. The sample taken for sequencing was PBMCs. These TCRs come from a human donor in good health (CMV status not recorded). Some clones in this sample may be carry-over from other donors' samples.

The sample holds many counts of this clonotype. The genes are TRBV7-9 and TRBJ1-4; D unresolved. The germline CDR1 and CDR2 sequences are SEHNR and FQNEAQ (reference sequence). Trimming pared 8 bases from V and 3 bases from J, leaving 4 bases between. CDR3 length: 11 amino acids. The CDR3 nucleotides are TGTGCCAGCCAGTCTAATGAAAAACTGTTTTTT. Its translation: CASQSNEKLFF.

The table lists this clonotype with a count of one. The chain recombines TRBV2 with TRBJ2-7, with D perhaps being TRBD1 or TRBD2 (5 bases each). The V gene lost 7 bases and the J gene lost 9 bases, with 22 bases spanning the gap. CDR1 and CDR2 from the germline V gene are SNHLY and FYNNEI. This CDR3 contains 14 residues. The CDR3, as DNA: TGTGCCAGCATGGGATGGACACGGGAAGAAGGGCAGTACTTC. It codes for CASMGWTREEGQYF.

The V call is TRBV4-1, the J call TRBJ2-1, with TRBD2 matching over 16 bases. Trimming cost V 4 bases and J 0 bases; bases outside gene matches: 6. This CDR3 spans 19 amino acids. Germline V gene data show CDR1 as MGHRA and CDR2 as YSYEKL. The CDR3 sequence: CASSPSGLAGGISYNEQFF. The DNA of the CDR3 is TGCGCCAGCAGCCCGTCGGGACTAGCGGGGGGGATCTCCTACAATGAGCAGTTCTTC.

The rearrangement joins TRBV6-2 or TRBV6-3 to TRBJ2-5; D uncertain. CDR1 and CDR2 from the germline V gene are MNHEY and SVGEGT. The V and J ends lost 7 bases and 0 bases respectively, with 15 bases between them. The CDR3 length is 15 residues. The DNA of the CDR3 is TGTGCCAGCACCGACGGATCGGCGTACCAAGAGACCCAGTACTTC. Residues: CASTDGSAYQETQYF.

The CDR3: CASSLQKDTEAFF. CDR3 nucleotides: TGTGCCAGCAGTTTACAGAAGGACACTGAAGCTTTCTTT. This rearrangement joins TRBV27 to TRBJ1-1; no clear D. Trimming pared 2 bases from V and 3 bases from J, leaving 7 bases between. Germline CDR1 and CDR2: MNHEY and SMNVEV (reference sequence). This CDR3 has 13 amino acids.

This sequence joins TRBV9 and TRBJ1-5; D might be TRBD1 (5 bases). The germline V gene encodes CDR1 SGDLS and CDR2 YYNGEE. Deletions cut 4 bases from V and 7 bases from J, with 12 bases between. CDR3 length: 13 amino acids. CDR3 DNA: TGTGCCAGCAGCCCCGCAGGGAGACAGCCCCAGCATTTT. It yields the protein CASSPAGRQPQHF.

This clonotype was seen many times. This chain uses TRBV7-2 with TRBJ2-3, with 14 positions matching TRBD2. Germline V lookup: CDR1 SGHTA, CDR2 FQGNSA. Germline trimming cut 5 bases from V and 2 bases from J; bases unmatched to any gene: 6. The CDR3 covers 17 residues. CDR3 region: CASSIRLAGGTTDTQYF. CDR3 nucleotides: TGTGCCAGCAGCATTCGACTAGCGGGAGGGACCACAGATACGCAGTATTTT. The full variable domain, completed using reference TRBV7-2 and TRBJ2-3, is GAGVSQSPSNKVTEKGKDVELRCDPISGHTALYWYRQSLGQGLEFLIYFQGNSAPDKSGLPSDRFSAERTGGSVSTLTIQRTQQEDSAVYLCASSIRLAGGTTDTQYFGPGTRLTVL.

This clonotype was counted between two and nine times. CDR3 loop: CSVGGQGDGYTF. CDR3 nucleotides: TGCAGCGTGGGAGGACAGGGTGATGGCTACACCTTC. This chain joins TRBV29-1 and TRBJ1-2; TRBD1 agrees at 8 bases. V lost 6 bases to trimming and J lost 6 bases; unmatched junction nucleotides: 6. This CDR3 is 12 amino acids long. Germline CDR1 reads SQVTM; CDR2 reads ANQGSEA.

The table lists this clonotype with a few counts. The J gene is TRBJ2-7, the V gene TRBV11-1; D tentatively reads TRBD1 or TRBD2 (5 bases each). The CDR3 sequence is 13 residues long. The ends were cut back, 0 bases at V and 4 bases at J, with 7 bases in the middle. CDR1 and CDR2 from the germline V gene are SGHAT and FQDESV (reference sequence). CDR3 residues: CASSLAGRYEQYF. The CDR3 DNA follows: TGTGCCAGCAGCTTAGCGGGACGTTACGAGCAGTACTTC.

This clonotype was recorded many times. V gene TRBV7-2 combines with J gene TRBJ2-7; the D gene is possibly TRBD2 (6 bases). Germline loops: CDR1 SGHTA, CDR2 FQGNSA. V was pared by 2 bases and J by 3 bases, with 11 bases between. This CDR3 contains 14 residues. CDR3 sequence reads: CASSLPGAVYEQYF. DNA of the CDR3: TGTGCCAGCAGCTTACCGGGAGCGGTCTACGAGCAGTACTTC.

The rearrangement links TRBV30 to TRBJ1-1; D is possibly TRBD1 (6 bases). Trimming took 5 bases from V and 3 from J, leaving 10 bases between them. This CDR3 is 12 amino acids long. Germline CDR1 GTSNPN, CDR2 SVGIG (reference sequence). The CDR3 protein is CAWAGVHTEAFF. The CDR3 DNA sequence: TGTGCCTGGGCAGGGGTTCACACTGAAGCTTTCTTT.

The chain has TRBV6-2 or TRBV6-3 and TRBJ1-5; D remains ambiguous. Germline CDR1 is MNHEY and CDR2 is SVGEGT. The CDR3 is made up of 14 amino acids. V lost 7 bases and J 2 bases, leaving 12 bases between the germline ends. CDR3 nucleotide sequence: TGTGCCAGCACCCAGGTGCGAGGCAATCAGCCCCAGCATTTT. Its translation is CASTQVRGNQPQHF.

This clonotype was seen more than once but under ten times. This chain connects TRBV6-2 or TRBV6-3 to TRBJ2-3; 8 bases agree with TRBD2. The CDR3 sequence is 15 residues long. With 2 bases clipped from V and 1 base from J, the junction kept 2 bases outside the gene matches. CDR1 and CDR2 from the germline V gene are MNHEY and SVGEGT. The CDR3 protein is CASSYKGLGTDTQYF. In nucleotides, the CDR3 is TGTGCCAGCAGTTACAAGGGACTAGGCACAGATACGCAGTATTTT.

The V call is TRBV19, the J call TRBJ2-7, with a possible D match to TRBD1 (5 bases). Trimming left V 4 bases short and J 3 bases short, with 7 bases between. The CDR3 sequence is 12 residues long. Germline V lookup: CDR1 LNHDA, CDR2 SQIVND (reference sequence). CDR3 bases: TGTGCCAGTAGTAACCAGGGCTACGAGCAGTACTTC. Protein product: CASSNQGYEQYF. The full variable domain, in which reference TRBV19 and TRBJ2-7 provide the parts outside the CDR3, is DGGITQSPKYLFRKEGQNVTLSCEQNLNHDAMYWYRQDPGQGLRLIYYSQIVNDFQKGDIAEGYSVSREKKESFPLTVTSAQKNPTAFYLCASSNQGYEQYFGPGTRLTVT.

V gene TRBV6-5 combines with J gene TRBJ2-1, with D uncertain. V was clipped by 0 bases and J by 8 bases, with 8 bases between them. The length of the CDR3 is 13 residues. Germline loops: CDR1 MNHEY, CDR2 SVGAGI. The CDR3 sequence: CASSYSWADEQFF. The DNA of the CDR3 is TGTGCCAGCAGTTACTCGTGGGCAGATGAGCAGTTCTTC.

This clonotype was counted many times. The CDR3 reads CASSLIGQGGTEAFF. The CDR3 DNA reads TGTGCCAGCAGTCTAATTGGACAGGGTGGGACTGAAGCTTTCTTT. The chain is built from TRBV28 and TRBJ1-1; 8 bases are shared with TRBD1. After removal of 5 bases from V and 5 bases from J, the junction contained 10 bases not matched to a gene. The CDR3 extends over 15 amino acids. CDR1 is MDHEN, CDR2 SYDVKM, per germline.

The chain uses TRBV14 and TRBJ2-2; D ambiguous. CDR1 and CDR2 (germline): SGHDN, FVKESK. This CDR3 is built from 14 residues. Deletions cut 1 base from V and 4 bases from J, with 7 bases between. CDR3 residues: CASSQVVGTGELFF. CDR3 DNA: TGTGCCAGCAGCCAAGTAGTGGGCACCGGGGAGCTGTTTTTT.

Of note for this clonotype: A much more abundant neighbour one base away suggests this may be a read error. This chain joins TRBV28 and TRBJ2-7; 7 bases match TRBD2. V trimming: 6 bases; J trimming: 2 bases; junction bases outside the gene matches: 4. The CDR3 loop spans 13 amino acids. Per the germline V gene, CDR1 is MDHEN and CDR2 is SYDVKM. This CDR3 is CASSGLVTYEQYF. As DNA, the CDR3 is TGTGCCAGCAGCGGACTAGTGACCTACGAGCAGTACTTC.

CDR3: CASSVDGPNYGYTF. DNA of the CDR3: TGTGCCAGCAGCGTAGACGGACCGAACTATGGCTACACCTTC. The genes are TRBV9 and TRBJ1-2; D gene ambiguous. With 0 bases removed from V and 2 bases from J, the gap between germline ends came to 8 bases. This CDR3 is built from 14 residues. CDR1 and CDR2 from the germline V gene are SGDLS and YYNGEE.

At least ten counts were recorded for this clonotype. The chain links TRBV7-2 to TRBJ1-1; D is unresolved. The CDR3 runs 16 residues. Germline V CDR1 and CDR2: SGHTA, FQGNSA. Trimming pared 0 bases from V and 1 base from J, leaving 12 bases between. The CDR3 DNA reads TGTGCCAGCAGCTTAGCTCCAACGGCCCGGAACACTGAAGCTTTCTTT. This encodes CASSLAPTARNTEAFF.

By its share, this clonotype is medium-sized (0.01 to 0.1%). The chain carries TRBV12-3 or TRBV12-4 and TRBJ2-2; D is uncertain. Trimming shortened V by 2 bases and J by 6 bases, and 4 bases separated the two germline ends. The CDR3 loop spans 12 amino acids. The CDR3 loop reads CASSLRSGELFF. In nucleotides, the CDR3 is TGTGCCAGCAGTTTAAGATCCGGGGAGCTGTTTTTT.